This T cell receptor (beta chain) was identified during a study of cytomegalovirus exposure and HLA in healthy donors. PCR was performed using 60 Vbeta and 13 Jbeta primers. Assay: immunoSEQ multiplex PCR; the TCRdb copy retains only in-frame clones and omits some. The sample includes 200,000 to 250,000 clones, roughly 70% of them seen just once. The CDR3 has 14 residues. V lost 3 bases and J lost 4, with 10 bases in between. The germline gives CDR1 WSHSY, CDR2 SAAADI. This clone was seen just once. The sample comprised PBMCs. V gene TRBV10-2 combines with J gene TRBJ1-3; D is unresolved. The sequence came from a man aged 35 to 55 in good health and CMV-seropositive. CDR3 residues: CASSEATGGNTIYF. CDR3 in DNA: TGCGCCAGCAGTGAAGCCACGGGGGGAAACACCATATATTTT.